The clone carrying this T cell receptor (beta chain) was detected a few times. Its cognate antigen is unknown. This entry is derived from a study of CD8 T cells in Susac syndrome. Regarding the study as a whole: The study acknowledged a relatively small number of individuals in its TCR sequencing and HLA analysis.

Random hexamers were used to reverse transcribe the RNA input (about 0.5 to 1 ug). Amplification of TCR beta CDR3 spanned 54 Vbeta and 13 Jbeta via immunoSEQ multiplex PCR. TCRdb itself ran the immunoSEQ multiplex PCR reads through MiXCR, one entry per CDR3 protein. Here the sample spans about 200,000 distinct CDR3 sequences, roughly 96% being singletons. Sequencing targeted TCR beta in blood CD8+ and CD4+ T cells. Bulk CD8+ and CD4+ cells came from magnetic negative isolation; CD8+ TEMRA by FACS. V lost 5 bases to trimming and J lost 1 base, with 8 bases between them. Germline V gene lookup returns CDR1 KGHSH and CDR2 LQKENI. CDR3 length: 13 residues.

The receptor was isolated from a human donor in good health. Sample: CD4+ T cells from PBMCs. This chain uses TRBV18 with TRBJ1-1; possibly TRBD1 for D (6 bases). The DNA for the CDR3 is TGTGCCAGCTCATCGGACAGGAACACTGAAGCTTTCTTT. Its translation is CASSSDRNTEAFF.